Sequencing of this T cell receptor (beta chain) was carried out in a study of monozygotic twins with inflammatory bowel disease. Making cDNA involved eight separate reactions per sample. TCRdb reworked the 5' RACE reads into one entry per CDR3 protein, no DNA. The clone table shows 210,000 or so distinct CDR3 sequences, with the ten largest holding more than 7.5%. The CDR3 runs to 14 residues. Germline CDR1 and CDR2: LGHNT and FRNRAP. V is TRBV12-5 and J is TRBJ1-5. The receptor comes from a human donor with ulcerative colitis or Crohn's disease, or a healthy co-twin of an affected twin (not recorded which). The sample was blood. The CDR3 loop reads CASGNDREGQPQHF.